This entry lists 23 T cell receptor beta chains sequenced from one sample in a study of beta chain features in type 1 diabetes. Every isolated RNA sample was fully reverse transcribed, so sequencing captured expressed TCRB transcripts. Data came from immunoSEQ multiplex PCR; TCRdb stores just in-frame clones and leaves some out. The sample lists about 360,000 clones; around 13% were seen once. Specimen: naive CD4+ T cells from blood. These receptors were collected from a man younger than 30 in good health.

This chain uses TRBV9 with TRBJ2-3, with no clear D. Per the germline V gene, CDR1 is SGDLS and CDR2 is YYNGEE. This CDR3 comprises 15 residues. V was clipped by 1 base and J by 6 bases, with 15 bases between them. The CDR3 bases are TGTGCCAGCAGCGTATCCTCCCCAGCGAGGGATACGCAGTATTTT. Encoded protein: CASSVSSPARDTQYF.

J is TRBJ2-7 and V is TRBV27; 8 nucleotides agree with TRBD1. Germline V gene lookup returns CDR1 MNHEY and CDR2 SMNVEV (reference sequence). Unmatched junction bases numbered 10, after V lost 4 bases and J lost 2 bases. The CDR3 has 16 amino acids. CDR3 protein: CASSSPWTGRTYEQYF. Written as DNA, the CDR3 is TGTGCCAGCAGTTCTCCCTGGACAGGGAGGACCTACGAGCAGTACTTC.

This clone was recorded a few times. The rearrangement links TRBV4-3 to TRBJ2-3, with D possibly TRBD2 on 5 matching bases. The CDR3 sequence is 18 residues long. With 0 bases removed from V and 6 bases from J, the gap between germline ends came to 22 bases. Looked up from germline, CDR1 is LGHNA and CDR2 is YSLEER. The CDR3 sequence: CASSQDQPQRTMADTQYF. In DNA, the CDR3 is TGCGCCAGCAGCCAAGATCAGCCCCAGCGGACCATGGCGGATACGCAGTATTTT.

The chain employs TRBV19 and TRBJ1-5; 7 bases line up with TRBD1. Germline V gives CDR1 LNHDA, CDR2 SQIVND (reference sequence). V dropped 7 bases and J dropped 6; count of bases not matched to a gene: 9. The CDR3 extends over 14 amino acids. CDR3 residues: CASKITGESQPQHF. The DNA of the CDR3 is TGTGCCAGTAAGATAACAGGGGAAAGTCAGCCCCAGCATTTT.

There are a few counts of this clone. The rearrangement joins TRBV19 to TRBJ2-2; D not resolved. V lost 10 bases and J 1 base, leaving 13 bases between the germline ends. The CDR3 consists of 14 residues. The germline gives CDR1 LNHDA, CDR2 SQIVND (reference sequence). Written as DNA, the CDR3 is TGTGCCACCCGAAGACAAGTGAACACCGGGGAGCTGTTTTTT. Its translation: CATRRQVNTGELFF.

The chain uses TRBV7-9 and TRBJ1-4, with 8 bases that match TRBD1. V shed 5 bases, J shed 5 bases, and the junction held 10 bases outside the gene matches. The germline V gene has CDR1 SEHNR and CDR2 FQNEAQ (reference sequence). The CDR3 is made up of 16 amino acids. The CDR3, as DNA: TGTGCCAGCAGCACAGCCCGGACAGGGTTGAATGAAAAACTGTTTTTT. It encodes CASSTARTGLNEKLFF.

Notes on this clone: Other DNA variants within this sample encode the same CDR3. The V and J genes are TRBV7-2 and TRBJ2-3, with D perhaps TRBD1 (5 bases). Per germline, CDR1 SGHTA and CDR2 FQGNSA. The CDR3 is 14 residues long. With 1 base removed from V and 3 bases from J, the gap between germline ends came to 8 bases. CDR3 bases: TGTGCCAGCAGCTTAGGTCAGGGAACAGATACGCAGTATTTT. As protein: CASSLGQGTDTQYF.

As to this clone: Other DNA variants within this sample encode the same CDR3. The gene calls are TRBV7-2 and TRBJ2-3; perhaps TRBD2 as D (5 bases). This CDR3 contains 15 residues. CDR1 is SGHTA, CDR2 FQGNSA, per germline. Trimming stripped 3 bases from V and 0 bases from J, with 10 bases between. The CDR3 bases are TGTGCCAGCAGCTTGAGCGGTACTAGCACAGATACGCAGTATTTT. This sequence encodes CASSLSGTSTDTQYF. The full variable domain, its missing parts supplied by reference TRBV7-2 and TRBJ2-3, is GAGVSQSPSNKVTEKGKDVELRCDPISGHTALYWYRQSLGQGLEFLIYFQGNSAPDKSGLPSDRFSAERTGGSVSTLTIQRTQQEDSAVYLCASSLSGTSTDTQYFGPGTRLTVL.

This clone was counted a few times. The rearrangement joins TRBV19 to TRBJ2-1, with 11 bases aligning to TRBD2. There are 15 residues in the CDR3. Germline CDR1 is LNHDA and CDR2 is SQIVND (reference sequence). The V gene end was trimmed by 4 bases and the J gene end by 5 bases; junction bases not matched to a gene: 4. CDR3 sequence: CASSKTSGTHNEQFF. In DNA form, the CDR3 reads TGTGCCAGTAGTAAGACTAGCGGGACCCACAATGAGCAGTTCTTC. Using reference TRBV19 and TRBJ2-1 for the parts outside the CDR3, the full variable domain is DGGITQSPKYLFRKEGQNVTLSCEQNLNHDAMYWYRQDPGQGLRLIYYSQIVNDFQKGDIAEGYSVSREKKESFPLTVTSAQKNPTAFYLCASSKTSGTHNEQFFGPGTRLTVL.

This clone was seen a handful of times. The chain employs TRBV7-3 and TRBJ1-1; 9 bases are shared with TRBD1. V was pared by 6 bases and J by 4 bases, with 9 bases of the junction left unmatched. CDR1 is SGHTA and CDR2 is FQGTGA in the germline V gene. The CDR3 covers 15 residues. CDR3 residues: CASRLGQGMGTEAFF. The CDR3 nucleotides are TGTGCCAGCAGACTAGGACAGGGGATGGGCACTGAAGCTTTCTTT. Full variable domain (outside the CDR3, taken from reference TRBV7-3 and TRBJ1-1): GAGVSQTPSNKVTEKGKYVELRCDPISGHTALYWYRQSLGQGPEFLIYFQGTGAADDSGLPNDRFFAVRPEGSVSTLKIQRTERGDSAVYLCASRLGQGMGTEAFFGQGTRLTVV.

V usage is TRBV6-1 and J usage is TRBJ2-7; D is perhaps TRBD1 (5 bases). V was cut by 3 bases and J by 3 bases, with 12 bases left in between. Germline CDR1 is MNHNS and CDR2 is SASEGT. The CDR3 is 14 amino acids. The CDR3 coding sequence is TGTGCCAGCAGTGAGGGCAGGGCGTACTACGAGCAGTACTTC. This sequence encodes CASSEGRAYYEQYF.

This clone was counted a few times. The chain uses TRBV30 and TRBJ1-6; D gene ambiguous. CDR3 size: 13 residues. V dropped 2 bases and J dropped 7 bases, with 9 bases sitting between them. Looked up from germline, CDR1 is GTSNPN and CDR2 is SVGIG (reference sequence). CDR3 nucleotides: TGTGCCTGGAGTAACCTGGGCAATTCACCCCTCCACTTT. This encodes CAWSNLGNSPLHF.

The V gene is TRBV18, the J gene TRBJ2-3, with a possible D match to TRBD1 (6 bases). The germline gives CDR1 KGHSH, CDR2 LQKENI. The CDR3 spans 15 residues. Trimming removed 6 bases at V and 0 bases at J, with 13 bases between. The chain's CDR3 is CASSDRRLSTDTQYF. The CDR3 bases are TGTGCCAGCTCCGACAGGCGACTGAGCACAGATACGCAGTATTTT.

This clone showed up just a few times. The CDR3 spells CASSIDRAGANVLTF. The CDR3 DNA reads TGTGCCAGTAGTATAGACAGGGCGGGGGCCAACGTCCTGACTTTC. This chain joins TRBV19 and TRBJ2-6; tentatively, D is TRBD1 (5 bases). There are 15 residues in the CDR3. Deletions cut 0 bases from V and 4 bases from J, with 7 bases between. Looked up from germline, CDR1 is LNHDA and CDR2 is SQIVND (reference sequence).

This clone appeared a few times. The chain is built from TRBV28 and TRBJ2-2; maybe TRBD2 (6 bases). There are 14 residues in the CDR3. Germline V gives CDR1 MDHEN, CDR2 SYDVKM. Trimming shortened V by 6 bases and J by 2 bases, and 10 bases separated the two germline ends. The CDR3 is CASSPGTNTGELFF. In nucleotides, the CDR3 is TGTGCCAGCAGCCCCGGGACTAACACCGGGGAGCTGTTTTTT. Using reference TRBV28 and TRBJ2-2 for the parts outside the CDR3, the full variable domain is DVKVTQSSRYLVKRTGEKVFLECVQDMDHENMFWYRQDPGLGLRLIYFSYDVKMKEKGDIPEGYSVSREKKERFSLILESASTNQTSMYLCASSPGTNTGELFFGEGSRLTVL.

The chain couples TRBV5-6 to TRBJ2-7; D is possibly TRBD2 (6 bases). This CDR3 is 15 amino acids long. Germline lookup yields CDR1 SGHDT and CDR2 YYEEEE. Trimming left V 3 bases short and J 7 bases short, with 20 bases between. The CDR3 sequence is CASSYRAGSPGEQYF. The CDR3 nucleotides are TGTGCCAGCAGCTACCGCGCGGGGTCCCCGGGTGAGCAGTACTTC.

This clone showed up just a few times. This chain's CDR3 is CASTVPGQGTFSGANVLTF. In nucleotides, the CDR3 is TGTGCCAGCACCGTCCCGGGACAGGGGACTTTCTCTGGGGCCAACGTCCTGACTTTC. The chain recombines TRBV5-6 with TRBJ2-6; TRBD1 matches at 10 bases. The CDR3 is made up of 19 amino acids. Germline CDR1 reads SGHDT; CDR2 reads YYEEEE. The trim removed 6 bases at V and 0 bases at J, leaving 12 bases unmatched.

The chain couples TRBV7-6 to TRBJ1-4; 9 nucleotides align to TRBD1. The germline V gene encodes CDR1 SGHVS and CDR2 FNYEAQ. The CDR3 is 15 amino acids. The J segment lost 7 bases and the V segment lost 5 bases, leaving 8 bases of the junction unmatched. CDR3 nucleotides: TGTGCCAGCAGCCCGAGGACAGGGGCAAGTGAAAAACTGTTTTTT. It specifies CASSPRTGASEKLFF.

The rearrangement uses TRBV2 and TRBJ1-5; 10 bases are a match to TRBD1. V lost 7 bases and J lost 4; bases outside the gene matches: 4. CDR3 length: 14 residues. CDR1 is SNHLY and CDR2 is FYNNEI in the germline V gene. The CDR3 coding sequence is TGTGCCAGCACCTCGGGACAGGGGAATCAGCCCCAGCATTTT. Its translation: CASTSGQGNQPQHF.

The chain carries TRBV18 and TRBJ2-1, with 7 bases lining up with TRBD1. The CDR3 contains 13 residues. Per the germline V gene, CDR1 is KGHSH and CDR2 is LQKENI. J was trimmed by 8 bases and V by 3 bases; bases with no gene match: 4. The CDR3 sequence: CASSPGTEDEQFF. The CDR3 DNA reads TGTGCCAGCTCACCCGGGACAGAGGATGAGCAGTTCTTC.

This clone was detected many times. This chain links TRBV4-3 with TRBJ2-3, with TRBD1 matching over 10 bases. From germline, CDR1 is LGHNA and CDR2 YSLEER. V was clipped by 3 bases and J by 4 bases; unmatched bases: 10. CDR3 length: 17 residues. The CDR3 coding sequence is TGCGCCAGCAGCCACCGATTCACGGGACAGGGGCCAGATACGCAGTATTTT. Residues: CASSHRFTGQGPDTQYF.

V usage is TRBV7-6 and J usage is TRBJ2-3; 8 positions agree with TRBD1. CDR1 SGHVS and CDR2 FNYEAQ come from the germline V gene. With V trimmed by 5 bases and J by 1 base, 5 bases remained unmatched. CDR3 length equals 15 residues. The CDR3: CASSLGQVGTDTQYF. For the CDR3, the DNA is TGTGCCAGCAGCCTGGGACAGGTGGGCACAGATACGCAGTATTTT.

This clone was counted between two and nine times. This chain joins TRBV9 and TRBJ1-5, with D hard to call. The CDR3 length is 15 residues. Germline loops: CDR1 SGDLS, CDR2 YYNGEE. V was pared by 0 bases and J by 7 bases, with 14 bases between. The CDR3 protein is CASSVGRVWRQPQHF. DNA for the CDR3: TGTGCCAGCAGCGTAGGAAGGGTGTGGAGGCAGCCCCAGCATTTT.